Shown below are 5 T cell receptor beta chains from a single sample sequenced in a study of cytomegalovirus exposure and HLA in healthy donors. Primers for the PCR totalled 60 Vbeta and 13 Jbeta. The assay was immunoSEQ multiplex PCR, and TCRdb's table has in-frame clones only and misses some. The sample yields 200,000 or so clones, approximately 84% seen once. Sequenced: PBMCs. Receptors were obtained from a woman between 25 and 40 years old in good health and CMV-seropositive.

The chain is built from TRBV5-1 and TRBJ2-1; TRBD2 matches at 7 bases. This CDR3 spans 15 amino acids. V was pared by 3 bases and J by 6 bases, with 9 bases of the junction left unmatched. CDR1 SGHRS and CDR2 YFSETQ come from the germline V gene. CDR3: CASSSGLPAGNEQFF. The DNA for the CDR3 is TGCGCCAGCAGCTCGGGACTACCCGCCGGCAATGAGCAGTTCTTC.

This chain connects TRBV7-9 to TRBJ1-2; D is ambiguous. Trimming removed 3 bases from V and 0 bases from J, with 11 bases in between. CDR1 is SEHNR and CDR2 is FQNEAQ in the germline V gene (reference sequence). The CDR3 covers 15 residues. In nucleotides, the CDR3 is TGTGCCAGCAGCTTTTCGGGAAAGACTAACTATGGCTACACCTTC. It encodes CASSFSGKTNYGYTF.

The V and J genes are TRBV5-1 and TRBJ2-3, with D perhaps TRBD2 (6 bases). Germline assignment: CDR1 SGHRS and CDR2 YFSETQ. Trimming cost V 2 bases and J 5 bases, with 12 bases left between them. This CDR3 comprises 14 residues. The CDR3 sequence is CASSFSGSGDTQYF. The DNA for the CDR3 is TGCGCCAGCAGCTTTAGCGGAAGTGGAGATACGCAGTATTTT.

The rearrangement uses TRBV7-9 and TRBJ2-2, with 8 bases identical to TRBD1. CDR1 is SEHNR and CDR2 is FQNEAQ in the germline V gene (reference sequence). V lost 6 bases and J lost 6; bases outside the gene matches: 9. The CDR3 length is 15 residues. The CDR3 bases are TGTGCCAGCAGTCAAGGGACAGGAAGACCCGGGGAGCTGTTTTTT. Translated: CASSQGTGRPGELFF.

J is TRBJ2-1 and V is TRBV7-9; the match to TRBD2 covers 12 bases. Germline V gives CDR1 SEHNR, CDR2 FQNEAQ (reference sequence). The CDR3 is 15 residues long. V lost 7 bases to trimming and J lost 6 bases; unmatched junction nucleotides: 7. The CDR3 is CASTLGLAGTNEQFF. CDR3 nucleotides: TGTGCCAGCACCCTTGGACTAGCGGGAACCAATGAGCAGTTCTTC.